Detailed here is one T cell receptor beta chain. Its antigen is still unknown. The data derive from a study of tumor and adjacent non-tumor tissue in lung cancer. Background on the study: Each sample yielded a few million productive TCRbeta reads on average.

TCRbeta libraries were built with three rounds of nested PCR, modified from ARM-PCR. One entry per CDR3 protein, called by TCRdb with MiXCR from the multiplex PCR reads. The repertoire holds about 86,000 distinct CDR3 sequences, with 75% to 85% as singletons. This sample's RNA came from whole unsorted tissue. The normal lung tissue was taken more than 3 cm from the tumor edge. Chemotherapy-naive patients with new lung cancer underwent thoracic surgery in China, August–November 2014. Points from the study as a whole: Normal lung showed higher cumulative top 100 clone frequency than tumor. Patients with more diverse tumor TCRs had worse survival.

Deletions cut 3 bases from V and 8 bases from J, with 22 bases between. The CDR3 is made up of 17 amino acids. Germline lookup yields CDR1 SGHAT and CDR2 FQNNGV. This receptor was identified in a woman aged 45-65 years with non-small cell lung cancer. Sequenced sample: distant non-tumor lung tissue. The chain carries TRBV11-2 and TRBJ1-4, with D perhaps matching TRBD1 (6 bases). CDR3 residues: CASSFPDGQRSWEKLFF. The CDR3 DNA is TGTGCCAGCAGCTTCCCGGATGGACAGCGGTCTTGGGAAAAACTGTTTTTT.